One sample yielded the 24 T cell receptor beta chains listed below, sequenced in a study of OX40 agonist ivuxolimab in advanced cancers. Only in-frame clones appear in the TCRdb table, and some are missing; sequencing was by immunoSEQ multiplex PCR. This sample has fewer than 70,000 clones, with 91% found just once. The source material was CD4+ or CD8+ T cells sorted from blood, sampled in a trial of the OX40 agonist ivuxolimab. These receptors were collected from an adult with an advanced solid tumor such as melanoma, head and neck, liver or kidney cancer.

V gene TRBV27 combines with J gene TRBJ2-7; D may be TRBD1 (6 bases). Germline V gene lookup returns CDR1 MNHEY and CDR2 SMNVEV (reference sequence). The CDR3 spans 15 residues. Trimming shortened V by 5 bases and J by 1 base, and 15 bases separated the two germline ends. The CDR3: CASSEKTGASYEQYF. CDR3 nucleotides: TGTGCCAGCAGTGAAAAGACAGGAGCGTCCTACGAGCAGTACTTC.

The chain is built from TRBV6-5 and TRBJ1-4; D remains unclear. The V gene's germline CDR1 is MNHEY and CDR2 SVGAGI. The CDR3 is 14 amino acids. The germline V and J ends were trimmed by 2 bases and 5 bases, with 9 bases remaining between them. For the CDR3, the DNA is TGTGCCAGCAGTTACCAACGCCAGAATGAAAAACTGTTTTTT. Translated: CASSYQRQNEKLFF.

V is TRBV6-6 and J is TRBJ1-2, with 9 bases fitting TRBD1. The CDR3 has 15 amino acids. With V trimmed by 2 bases and J by 6 bases, 7 bases remained unmatched. The V gene's germline CDR1 is MNHNY and CDR2 SVGAGI (reference sequence). CDR3 sequence (DNA): TGTGCCAGCAGTTACCTGGACAGGGGTACCGATGGCTACACCTTC. Its translation is CASSYLDRGTDGYTF.

This clone is a singleton in its sample. V usage is TRBV27 and J usage is TRBJ2-1, with 7 nucleotides matching TRBD2. V lost 3 bases to trimming and J lost 0 bases; unmatched junction nucleotides: 11. Germline lookup yields CDR1 MNHEY and CDR2 SMNVEV (reference sequence). The CDR3 spans 18 residues. The DNA of the CDR3 is TGTGCCAGCAGTTTGACTCATGCTAGCGGCTACTCCTACAATGAGCAGTTCTTC. Translation: CASSLTHASGYSYNEQFF.

In its sample, this clone was seen once. The chain recombines TRBV13 with TRBJ1-6; D not certain. This CDR3 spans 14 amino acids. V was clipped by 2 bases and J by 8 bases, with 10 bases between them. Germline values: CDR1 PRHDT, CDR2 FYEKMQ (reference sequence). Here the CDR3 reads CASSLREPYSPLHF. In nucleotides, the CDR3 is TGTGCCAGCAGCTTACGAGAGCCCTATTCACCCCTCCACTTT.

The V and J genes are TRBV18 and TRBJ2-1, with D perhaps TRBD1 (6 bases). The germline V gene has CDR1 KGHSH and CDR2 LQKENI. V was clipped by 5 bases and J by 4 bases, with 15 bases between them. The CDR3 extends over 15 amino acids. The CDR3 DNA reads TGTGCCAGCTCAGCCGGGACACCCTTTTACAATGAGCAGTTCTTC. It translates to CASSAGTPFYNEQFF.

The CDR3 region has the DNA TGTGCCATCAGCCTGATAGGCAGAACCAGCTCCTACAATGAGCAGTTCTTC. Residues: CAISLIGRTSSYNEQFF. The rearrangement joins TRBV10-3 to TRBJ2-1; D uncertain. V was pared by 6 bases and J by 0 bases, with 18 bases between. The V gene's germline CDR1 is ENHRY and CDR2 SYGVKD. CDR3 length: 17 amino acids.

The genes are TRBV28 and TRBJ2-7; D remains unclear. Trimming took off 1 base at V and 2 bases at J, with 6 bases between the two ends. Germline V gives CDR1 MDHEN, CDR2 SYDVKM. The CDR3 covers 13 residues. The CDR3 region has the DNA TGTGCCAGCAGTTTATCGGCGGCCTACGAGCAGTACTTC. This translates into CASSLSAAYEQYF.

This chain uses TRBV19 with TRBJ2-5, with 7 bases lining up with TRBD2. The CDR3 has 14 amino acids. Germline CDR1 reads LNHDA; CDR2 reads SQIVND (reference sequence). V shed 5 bases and J 1 base; nucleotides not matched to a gene: 4. The CDR3 bases are TGTGCCAGTAGTCGGCTAGCGGCCCAAGAGACCCAGTACTTC. It is translated as CASSRLAAQETQYF.

The chain links TRBV6-6 to TRBJ2-1, with 11 nucleotides matching TRBD2. Germline lookup yields CDR1 MNHNY and CDR2 SVGAGI (reference sequence). The CDR3 consists of 15 residues. Unmatched junction bases numbered 3, after V lost 4 bases and J lost 4 bases. In nucleotides, the CDR3 is TGTGCCAGCAGTTCGGGACTAGCGGATTACAATGAGCAGTTCTTC. Its translation: CASSSGLADYNEQFF.

The chain uses TRBV28 and TRBJ1-5; no reliable D call. The CDR3 runs to 14 residues. Germline-derived CDR1 and CDR2 are MDHEN and SYDVKM. Trimming took off 8 bases at V and 0 bases at J, with 11 bases between the two ends. CDR3 amino acids: CASLRPYSNQPQHF. In DNA form, the CDR3 reads TGTGCCAGCCTGAGGCCGTATAGCAATCAGCCCCAGCATTTT.

CDR3 in amino acids: CASAVGANVLTF. The CDR3 coding sequence is TGTGCTAGTGCCGTGGGGGCCAACGTCCTGACTTTC. The chain combines TRBV12-5 with TRBJ2-6; no reliable D call. V was clipped by 7 bases and J by 4 bases, with 5 bases between them. CDR3 length equals 12 residues. CDR1 LGHNT and CDR2 FRNRAP come from the germline V gene. The variable domain in full, completed from reference TRBV12-5 and TRBJ2-6, reads DARVTQTPRHKVTEMGQEVTMRCQPILGHNTVFWYRQTMMQGLELLAYFRNRAPLDDSGMPKDRFSAEMPDATLATLKIQPSEPRDSAVYFCASAVGANVLTFGAGSRLTVL.

This clone was seen just once. The rearrangement joins TRBV27 to TRBJ2-7; the D gene is possibly TRBD1 (6 bases). The CDR3 consists of 13 residues. The V and J ends lost 4 bases and 5 bases respectively, with 12 bases between them. CDR1 and CDR2 from the germline V gene are MNHEY and SMNVEV (reference sequence). For the CDR3, the DNA is TGTGCCAGCAGTTCTGGGGGCCTGAACGAGCAGTACTTC. Amino acid sequence: CASSSGGLNEQYF.

The rearrangement uses TRBV29-1 and TRBJ2-1, with TRBD2 identical over 14 bases. In germline, CDR1 is SQVTM, CDR2 ANQGSEA. J gave up 10 bases and V 5 bases, and 13 bases lay outside the gene matches. This CDR3 contains 16 residues. The CDR3 sequence: CSVQGAAGLAGVEQFF. The CDR3 nucleotides read TGCAGCGTTCAGGGGGCAGCGGGACTAGCGGGAGTAGAGCAGTTCTTC.

The chain combines TRBV27 with TRBJ2-7; 12 bases match TRBD1. This CDR3 spans 16 amino acids. Germline CDR1 is MNHEY and CDR2 is SMNVEV (reference sequence). J lost 3 bases, V lost 5 bases, and 8 bases had no gene match. The CDR3 DNA reads TGTGCCAGCAGTCTCTCGGGACAGGGGGCACTCTACGAGCAGTACTTC. As protein: CASSLSGQGALYEQYF.

This clone turned up a few times. The genes are TRBV9 and TRBJ1-1, with a tentative D call TRBD1 (5 bases). In germline, CDR1 is SGDLS, CDR2 YYNGEE. The CDR3 sequence is 14 residues long. V was trimmed by 3 bases and J by 3 bases, leaving 12 bases between them. CDR3 protein: CASSGPQAHTEAFF. CDR3 in DNA: TGTGCCAGCAGCGGTCCACAGGCGCACACTGAAGCTTTCTTT. Filled out from reference TRBV9 and TRBJ1-1, the complete variable domain reads DSGVTQTPKHLITATGQRVTLRCSPRSGDLSVYWYQQSLDQGLQFLIQYYNGEERAKGNILERFSAQQFPDLHSELNLSSLELGDSALYFCASSGPQAHTEAFFGQGTRLTVV.

This clone was seen more than once but under ten times. J is TRBJ1-1 and V is TRBV28; D is ambiguous. Trimming removed 5 bases at V and 5 bases at J, with 15 bases between. In germline, CDR1 is MDHEN, CDR2 SYDVKM. This CDR3 contains 14 residues. CDR3 sequence (DNA): TGTGCCAGCAGTCCCGCAGGCGGAGGAACTGAAGCTTTCTTT. Translated: CASSPAGGGTEAFF. Filled out from reference TRBV28 and TRBJ1-1, the complete variable domain reads DVKVTQSSRYLVKRTGEKVFLECVQDMDHENMFWYRQDPGLGLRLIYFSYDVKMKEKGDIPEGYSVSREKKERFSLILESASTNQTSMYLCASSPAGGGTEAFFGQGTRLTVV.

This chain joins TRBV6-4 and TRBJ1-1, with D perhaps TRBD1 (5 bases). Trimming took off 4 bases at V and 0 bases at J, with 6 bases between the two ends. Germline CDR1 and CDR2: MRHNA and SNTAGT. This CDR3 has 13 residues. The CDR3 DNA sequence: TGTGCCAGCAGTGGAGGGGTGAACACTGAAGCTTTCTTT. Its translation: CASSGGVNTEAFF.

This chain links TRBV27 with TRBJ2-1; a possible D gene is TRBD1 (5 bases). This CDR3 is built from 14 residues. Germline loops: CDR1 MNHEY, CDR2 SMNVEV (reference sequence). Trimming pared 2 bases from V and 2 bases from J, leaving 7 bases between. CDR3 sequence: CASSLARAYNEQFF. The DNA for the CDR3 is TGTGCCAGCAGTTTAGCCAGGGCCTACAATGAGCAGTTCTTC.

The chain has TRBV27 and TRBJ2-5, with D perhaps matching TRBD2 (5 bases). CDR3 length: 11 amino acids. Trimming took 8 bases from V and 4 from J, leaving 8 bases between them. CDR1 and CDR2 from the germline V gene are MNHEY and SMNVEV (reference sequence). DNA of the CDR3: TGTGCCAGCTTTGCGGGAGAGACCCAGTACTTC. Protein: CASFAGETQYF.

The rearrangement uses TRBV7-6 and TRBJ2-5; 7 bases align to TRBD1. This CDR3 has 13 amino acids. Germline CDR1 reads SGHVS; CDR2 reads FNYEAQ. V lost 10 bases, J lost 5 bases, and 10 bases stayed unmatched. The CDR3 loop is CATGTATEETQYF. In nucleotides, the CDR3 is TGTGCCACCGGGACAGCCACAGAGGAGACCCAGTACTTC.

The chain uses TRBV5-6 and TRBJ2-1, with 10 bases matching TRBD1. Germline V gene sequence: CDR1 SGHDT, CDR2 YYEEEE. This CDR3 has 15 residues. Unmatched junction bases numbered 5, after V lost 4 bases and J lost 4 bases. The CDR3 loop reads CASSLGTGAYNEQFF. The CDR3 DNA sequence: TGTGCCAGCAGCCTCGGGACAGGGGCTTACAATGAGCAGTTCTTC. The whole variable domain, remainder taken from reference TRBV5-6 and TRBJ2-1, is DAGVTQSPTHLIKTRGQQVTLRCSPKSGHDTVSWYQQALGQGPQFIFQYYEEEERQRGNFPDRFSGHQFPNYSSELNVNALLLGDSALYLCASSLGTGAYNEQFFGPGTRLTVL.

The rearrangement joins TRBV7-6 to TRBJ2-3; D possibly uses TRBD1 or TRBD2 (5 bases each). V was cut by 4 bases and J by 4 bases, with 15 bases left in between. The CDR3 has 15 amino acids. Germline V gene lookup returns CDR1 SGHVS and CDR2 FNYEAQ. CDR3 sequence (DNA): TGTGCCAGCAGCTCGGGACCTTCCTTAGCAGATACGCAGTATTTT. Its protein is CASSSGPSLADTQYF.

The CDR3 loop reads CASSYSAGNQPQHF. CDR3 DNA sequence: TGTGCCAGCAGTTACTCGGCGGGCAATCAGCCCCAGCATTTT. This chain uses TRBV6-5 with TRBJ1-5, with D unclear. V lost 0 bases and J 2 bases, leaving 5 bases between the germline ends. The germline V gene encodes CDR1 MNHEY and CDR2 SVGAGI. The CDR3 is 14 residues long.